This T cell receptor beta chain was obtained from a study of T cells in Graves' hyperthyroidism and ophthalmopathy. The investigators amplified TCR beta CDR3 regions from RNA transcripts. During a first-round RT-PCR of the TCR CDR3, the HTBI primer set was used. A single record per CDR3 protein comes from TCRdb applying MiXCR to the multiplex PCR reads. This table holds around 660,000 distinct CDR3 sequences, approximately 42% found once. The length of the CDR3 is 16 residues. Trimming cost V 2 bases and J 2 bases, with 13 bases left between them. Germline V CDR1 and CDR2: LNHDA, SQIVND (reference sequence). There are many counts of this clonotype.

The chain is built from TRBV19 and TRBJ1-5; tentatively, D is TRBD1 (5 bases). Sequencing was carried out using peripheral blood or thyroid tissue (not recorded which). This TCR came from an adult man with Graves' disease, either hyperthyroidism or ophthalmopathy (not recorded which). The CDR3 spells CASSIMQGSGNQPQHF. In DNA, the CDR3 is TGTGCCAGTAGTATAATGCAGGGTAGTGGCAATCAGCCCCAGCATTTT.